This T cell receptor beta chain was captured by sequencing in a study of beta chain features in type 1 diabetes. The study's findings and limits: In every one of the four CD4+ subsets, TCRB CDR3s were moderately but significantly shorter in Type 1 diabetes patients.

In regard to this clone: Its antigen is still unknown. This specimen includes other DNA sequences encoding the same CDR3.

The sequenced template was cDNA made from the entire isolated RNA. Regulatory, naive and central memory T cell samples averaged approximately 3.8 million reads. Libraries were prepared by immunoSEQ multiplex PCR; TCRdb keeps only in-frame clonotypes and omits some of them. The profile covers hundreds of thousands of clones, with roughly 15% appearing a single time and 0.015% to 0.017% taken by the ten largest. Sequenced input: naive CD4+ T cells from blood. This TCR came from a man aged 18 to 30 with type 1 diabetes.

The CDR3 region has the DNA TGTGCCTGGAGTGTACGTAGGAACACTGAAGCTTTCTTT. This encodes CAWSVRRNTEAFF. This sequence joins TRBV30 and TRBJ1-1; no clear D. The germline gives CDR1 GTSNPN, CDR2 SVGIG (reference sequence). This CDR3 has 13 amino acids. Between the trimmed V and J ends, which lost 0 bases and 1 base, there was a span of 6 bases. The variable domain in full, completed from reference TRBV30 and TRBJ1-1, reads SQTIHQWPATLVQPVGSPLSLECTVEGTSNPNLYWYRQAAGRGLQLLFYSVGIGQISSEVPQNLSASRPQDRQFILSSKKLLLSDSGFYLCAWSVRRNTEAFFGQGTRLTVV.